The T cell receptor (beta chain) described here comes from a study of blood T cell repertoires in COVID-19. As processed by the authors: Amplification of reference gene primers provided the estimated nucleated cell counts. Method: immunoSEQ multiplex PCR; TCRdb's copy keeps in-frame clones and lacks some. V and J calls and clone size come straight from that table; D and trimming were deduced from the DNA. Of around 300,000 clones listed, roughly 89% were seen once; the top ten hold approximately 2%. In its sample, this clone was seen a few times. Participants had their cohort set by participant-reported clinical history. Trimming removed 4 bases at V and 0 bases at J, with 12 bases between. The CDR3 has 15 amino acids. Germline CDR1 reads MGHRA; CDR2 reads YSYEKL.

The sample was PBMCs or T cells enriched from blood (not recorded which). The receptor was derived from a woman aged 60-70 years who had recovered from COVID-19. The rearrangement joins TRBV4-1 to TRBJ1-1; D gene uncertain. CDR3 protein: CASSLASMLNTEAFF. The DNA for the CDR3 is TGCGCCAGCAGCCTAGCGAGCATGTTGAACACTGAAGCTTTCTTT.